This is a list of T cell receptor beta chains from one sample in a study of T cell responses to AZD1222 COVID-19 vaccine. TCRdb's table, derived via immunoSEQ multiplex PCR, lists solely in-frame clones and lacks some. The sample shows about 130,000 clones, approximately 92% of them seen only once. This material consisted of peripheral blood, taken 28 days after the second AZD1222 dose. The receptors shown here come from an adult who received the AZD1222 COVID-19 vaccine. The CDR3 runs from the conserved cysteine through the conserved F or W. D genes are given only for firm matches. Clone size appears in some rows only: once, few, many, or a class for an expanded clone.

v_call: TRBV30; j_call: TRBJ2-7; d_call: TRBD2; clone_size: -; cdr3_nt: TGTGCCTGGGGGGAACTAGCGGATTACGAGCAGTACTTC; cdr3_aa: CAWGELADYEQYF
v_call: TRBV10-3; j_call: TRBJ1-1; d_call: -; clone_size: -; cdr3_nt: TGTGCCGCGAGAAGGACGGAGAACACTGAAGCTTTCTTT; cdr3_aa: CAARRTENTEAFF
v_call: TRBV7-3; j_call: TRBJ2-2; d_call: -; clone_size: -; cdr3_nt: TGTGCCAGCAGCTTTCTGGGATCCGGGGAGCTGTTTTTT; cdr3_aa: CASSFLGSGELFF
v_call: TRBV3-1/TRBV3-2; j_call: TRBJ2-7; d_call: TRBD2; clone_size: -; cdr3_nt: TGTGCCAGCAGCCCCAGTGGGGGGGACGAGCAGTACTTC; cdr3_aa: CASSPSGGDEQYF
v_call: TRBV10-3; j_call: TRBJ1-5; d_call: -; clone_size: -; cdr3_nt: TGTGCCATCAGTGATGGGTTCGCAGTCATAGGCACTCAGCCCCAGCATTTT; cdr3_aa: CAISDGFAVIGTQPQHF
v_call: TRBV5-1; j_call: TRBJ1-2; d_call: TRBD1; clone_size: -; cdr3_nt: TGCGCCAGCAGCTTGGGGGACAGGACCCCTAACTATGGCTACACCTTC; cdr3_aa: CASSLGDRTPNYGYTF
v_call: TRBV21-1; j_call: TRBJ1-6; d_call: -; clone_size: medium-sized; cdr3_nt: TGTGCCAGCAGCAAAGCTGAAAGCTCCTATAATTCACCCCTCCACTTT; cdr3_aa: CASSKAESSYNSPLHF
v_call: TRBV11-2; j_call: TRBJ2-7; d_call: TRBD1; clone_size: few; cdr3_nt: TGTGCCAGCAGCTTATCGACAGGGGGGACCTACGAGCAGTACTTC; cdr3_aa: CASSLSTGGTYEQYF
v_call: TRBV28; j_call: TRBJ2-4; d_call: TRBD2; clone_size: -; cdr3_nt: TGTGCCAGCAGTTTAAGTAGCGGGGGTTCCATTCAGTACTTC; cdr3_aa: CASSLSSGGSIQYF
v_call: TRBV25-1; j_call: TRBJ1-2; d_call: TRBD1; clone_size: few; cdr3_nt: TGTGCCAGCAGTGGGACAGGTTCCAATGGCTACACCTTC; cdr3_aa: CASSGTGSNGYTF
v_call: TRBV3-1/TRBV3-2; j_call: TRBJ2-3; d_call: TRBD2; clone_size: -; cdr3_nt: TGTGCCAGCAGCCTAGTCGGGACTAGCGATGTGGATACGCAGTATTTT; cdr3_aa: CASSLVGTSDVDTQYF
v_call: TRBV2; j_call: TRBJ1-6; d_call: -; clone_size: -; cdr3_nt: TGTGCCAGCAAGAAGACAGGAGGAATTCGGGCACCCCTCCACTTT; cdr3_aa: CASKKTGGIRAPLHF
v_call: TRBV18; j_call: TRBJ1-6; d_call: -; clone_size: -; cdr3_nt: TGTGCCAGCTCACCGAACGATATCGGTAATTCACCCCTCCACTTT; cdr3_aa: CASSPNDIGNSPLHF
v_call: TRBV3-1/TRBV3-2; j_call: TRBJ1-2; d_call: -; clone_size: -; cdr3_nt: TGTGCCAGCACCGGGCCGGGAGATGGCTACACCTTC; cdr3_aa: CASTGPGDGYTF
v_call: TRBV7-9; j_call: TRBJ1-3; d_call: -; clone_size: -; cdr3_nt: TGTGCCAGCAGCTTTTCTGGGGCCTCTGGAAACACCATATATTTT; cdr3_aa: CASSFSGASGNTIYF
v_call: TRBV18; j_call: TRBJ1-1; d_call: TRBD1; clone_size: -; cdr3_nt: TGTGCCAGCTCACCGGACAGGTTCGTCGAAGCTTTCTTT; cdr3_aa: CASSPDRFVEAFF
v_call: TRBV7-2; j_call: TRBJ2-6; d_call: TRBD1; clone_size: once; cdr3_nt: TGTGCCAGCAGCTTAGGACAGGGGGTCTCTGGGGCCAACGTCCTGACTTTC; cdr3_aa: CASSLGQGVSGANVLTF
v_call: TRBV5-5; j_call: TRBJ2-4; d_call: -; clone_size: -; cdr3_nt: TGTGCCAGCAGCTCCCTTATGGGGATATCCAAAAACATTCAGTACTTC; cdr3_aa: CASSSLMGISKNIQYF
v_call: TRBV11-2; j_call: TRBJ1-2; d_call: -; clone_size: -; cdr3_nt: TGTGCCAGCAGCTTACAGGGAGGGTTTAACTATGGCTACACCTTC; cdr3_aa: CASSLQGGFNYGYTF
v_call: TRBV19; j_call: TRBJ1-1; d_call: -; clone_size: -; cdr3_nt: TGTGCCAGTAGTTCGGCATACGGGCTCGGGAGCACTGAAGCTTTCTTT; cdr3_aa: CASSSAYGLGSTEAFF
v_call: TRBV7-9; j_call: TRBJ2-1; d_call: -; clone_size: -; cdr3_nt: TGTGCCAGCAGCCCCGAAGGTTTGGGTAATGAGCAGTTCTTC; cdr3_aa: CASSPEGLGNEQFF
v_call: TRBV27; j_call: TRBJ1-2; d_call: -; clone_size: -; cdr3_nt: TGTGCCAGCAGTTTAAGTTCAGGGGATCCCTATGGCTACACCTTC; cdr3_aa: CASSLSSGDPYGYTF
v_call: TRBV19; j_call: TRBJ1-2; d_call: -; clone_size: -; cdr3_nt: TGTGCCAGTACCCCAGGCCAGGGCCTATACTATGGCTACACCTTC; cdr3_aa: CASTPGQGLYYGYTF
v_call: TRBV3-1/TRBV3-2; j_call: TRBJ1-2; d_call: -; clone_size: -; cdr3_nt: TGTGCCAGCAGCCAATCGGGGGGGGAGGATGGCTACACCTTC; cdr3_aa: CASSQSGGEDGYTF
v_call: TRBV30; j_call: TRBJ1-6; d_call: -; clone_size: -; cdr3_nt: TGTGCCTCTCGGGGCCAGGGAGTTAATTCACCCCTCCACTTT; cdr3_aa: CASRGQGVNSPLHF
v_call: TRBV6-5; j_call: TRBJ1-1; d_call: TRBD1; clone_size: -; cdr3_nt: TGTGCCAGCAGGATTACAGGGGGCCTCACTGAAGCTTTCTTT; cdr3_aa: CASRITGGLTEAFF
v_call: TRBV6-5; j_call: TRBJ1-3; d_call: -; clone_size: -; cdr3_nt: TGTGCCAGCAGGGCTGGAAACACCATATATTTT; cdr3_aa: CASRAGNTIYF
v_call: TRBV18; j_call: TRBJ2-1; d_call: -; clone_size: -; cdr3_nt: TGTGCCAGCTCACACGGTACCTACAATGAGCAGTTCTTC; cdr3_aa: CASSHGTYNEQFF